Listed here is a single T cell receptor (beta chain). Profiling relied on immunoSEQ multiplex PCR, and the TCRdb table lists in-frame clones only, not all of them. The table records fewer than 300,000 clones, approximately 80% of them present only once. This entry comes from a study of blood T cell repertoires in COVID-19. At the level of the study: Acute and convalescent COVID-19 specimens originated in the United States, Italy and Spain. PBMCs, B-cell-depleted T cells, or T cells were the source of the cDNA or gDNA that made up the material.

Trimming pared 0 bases from V and 2 bases from J, leaving 8 bases between. The CDR3 runs 14 residues. Germline V gene data show CDR1 as SGHAT and CDR2 as FQNNGV. This receptor was taken from a human donor in a cohort sampled during active COVID-19. The sequencing input was peripheral blood. The rearrangement links TRBV11-2 to TRBJ2-7; no firm D call. CDR3 sequence reads: CASSLEGQAYEQYF. The CDR3 coding sequence is TGTGCCAGCAGCTTAGAAGGTCAGGCCTACGAGCAGTACTTC.